These 5 T cell receptor beta chains originate from one sample sequenced in a study of control samples from healthy donors and cancer patients. Generated by immunoSEQ multiplex PCR, the TCRdb table keeps only in-frame clones and is missing some. Of 89,000 or so clones listed, around 87% were seen once; the top ten hold around a fifth. Specimen: blood. The receptors come from a man over 45 in good health.

V gene TRBV11-2 combines with J gene TRBJ2-3; 9 bases fit TRBD2. With V trimmed by 1 base and J by 2 bases, 7 bases remained unmatched. The CDR3 is 17 residues long. Germline assignment: CDR1 SGHAT and CDR2 FQNNGV. The CDR3 spells CASSLASSGTYTDTQYF. In DNA, the CDR3 is TGTGCCAGCAGCTTAGCCTCTAGCGGGACCTACACAGATACGCAGTATTTT.

To note about this clone: Germline and junction disagree at one end, which may indicate a read error. V usage is TRBV7-7 and J usage is TRBJ2-3, with 9 bases fitting TRBD2. CDR3 length: 18 residues. Germline V gene sequence: CDR1 SSHAT, CDR2 FNYEAQ (reference sequence). In nucleotides, the CDR3 is TGTGCTAGCAGCTTGGGAGCGGGAGGACCCACGGGGGCAGATACGCAGTATTTT. It yields the protein CASSLGAGGPTGADTQYF.

The rearrangement uses TRBV3-1 (or the pseudogene TRBV3-2) and TRBJ2-3; 7 bases align to TRBD2. CDR1 is LGHDT and CDR2 is YNNKEL in the germline V gene (reference sequence). V was pared by 1 base and J by 10 bases, with 8 bases of the junction left unmatched. The CDR3 totals 14 residues. As DNA, the CDR3 is TGTGCCAGCAGCCAAGTGCCCAGCGGGAAAGCGCAGTATTTT. This gives the protein CASSQVPSGKAQYF.

This chain links TRBV5-1 with TRBJ2-3; the D gene is possibly TRBD1 (6 bases). The CDR3 is 16 residues long. From germline, CDR1 is SGHRS and CDR2 YFSETQ. Trimming took 5 bases from V and 6 from J, leaving 22 bases between them. The CDR3 is CASRSPGTPVVDTQYF. The CDR3 DNA reads as TGCGCCAGCAGGAGCCCGGGGACACCGGTGGTTGATACGCAGTATTTT. The full variable domain, completed using reference TRBV5-1 and TRBJ2-3, is KAGVTQTPRYLIKTRGQQVTLSCSPISGHRSVSWYQQTPGQGLQFLFEYFSETQRNKGNFPGRFSGRQFSNSRSEMNVSTLELGDSALYLCASRSPGTPVVDTQYFGPGTRLTVL.

The CDR3 DNA reads TGTGCCCCCACGAGGGGGCGGGAGACCCAGTACTTC. As protein: CAPTRGRETQYF. The V gene is TRBV6-5, the J gene TRBJ2-5; the match to TRBD1 covers 7 bases. The CDR3 runs 12 residues. The germline gives CDR1 MNHEY, CDR2 SVGAGI. V dropped 11 bases and J dropped 5; count of bases not matched to a gene: 8.